This TCR beta chain was recorded in a study of CD8 T cells in ankylosing spondylitis. This clonotype was observed a few times. Its antigen is currently unknown. Findings and caveats of the study: For ankylosing spondylitis blood, a TCR beta motif of about 8 highly homologous variants appeared characteristic.

TCRdb reprocessed the 5' RACE reads with MiXCR, giving one entry per CDR3 protein. The table lists a few hundred thousand distinct CDR3 sequences, approximately 10% of them singletons. The CDR3 spans 16 residues. The V gene's germline CDR1 is LGHDT and CDR2 YNNKEL (reference sequence). Trimming at V came to 3 bases and at J to 4 bases, leaving 3 bases not matched to a gene. What was sequenced was blood, either unsorted or a sorted T cell fraction (not recorded which). This sequence joins TRBV3-1 and TRBJ2-1; 13 nucleotides line up with TRBD2. The sequence came from a male donor with ankylosing spondylitis or in good health (not recorded which). As DNA, the CDR3 is TGTGCCAGCAGCCACTCACTAGCGGGGGGGTACAATGAGCAGTTCTTC. Translated: CASSHSLAGGYNEQFF.